The 17 T cell receptor beta chains given below trace back to one sample, sequenced in a study of regulatory T cells in long-lasting Graves disease. Time point indicated: newly diagnosed GD, antithyroid drugs for less than 3 months. RNA extracted from PBMCs served as the sequencing template. Through Arm-PCR of CDR3 regions and iRepertoire HTBI primers, TCR beta libraries were built. In TCRdb, the multiplex PCR reads were re-called with MiXCR into one record per CDR3 protein. The repertoire holds more than 300,000 distinct CDR3 sequences, with roughly 16% as singletons. The sequencing here drew on peripheral blood mononuclear cells (PBMCs), taken at new diagnosis, from a patient treated with antithyroid drugs. These receptors all come from a female donor with Graves disease.

This clonotype was found a few times. The rearrangement uses TRBV19 and TRBJ1-1, with TRBD1 identical over 7 bases. V dropped 8 bases and J dropped 7; count of bases not matched to a gene: 13. CDR3 length: 14 residues. Germline lookup yields CDR1 LNHDA and CDR2 SQIVND (reference sequence). CDR3 in amino acids: CASHHQRQGNEAFF. CDR3 DNA sequence: TGTGCCAGTCACCACCAACGACAGGGAAATGAAGCTTTCTTT.

This clonotype came up many times. The genes are TRBV6-2 or TRBV6-3 and TRBJ1-2; D not resolved. The CDR3 contains 13 residues. From germline, CDR1 is MNHEY and CDR2 SVGEGT. Trimming removed 6 bases at V and 6 bases at J, with 14 bases between. CDR3 nucleotide sequence: TGTGCCAGCAGACGCAACCCGGGCCATGGCTACACCTTC. Amino acid sequence: CASRRNPGHGYTF.

This clonotype was seen at least ten times. The chain combines TRBV12-5 with TRBJ2-3; D may be TRBD2 (5 bases). V lost 4 bases to trimming and J lost 3 bases, with 8 bases between them. This CDR3 comprises 13 residues. CDR1 is LGHNT and CDR2 is FRNRAP in the germline V gene. CDR3 nucleotide sequence: TGTGCTAGTGGTTATCGGGGTACAGATACGCAGTATTTT. Translated, it gives CASGYRGTDTQYF.

This clonotype was picked up many times. V gene TRBV10-3 combines with J gene TRBJ2-7; TRBD1 agrees at 8 bases. Germline CDR1 and CDR2: ENHRY and SYGVKD. After removal of 6 bases from V and 2 bases from J, the junction contained 6 bases not matched to a gene. This CDR3 is built from 14 residues. The CDR3 DNA is TGTGCCATCAGGACACTGGGACAGGCCTACGAGCAGTACTTC. Protein: CAIRTLGQAYEQYF.

The sample holds many counts of this clonotype. J is TRBJ2-7 and V is TRBV7-2, with 7 bases that match TRBD1. V was clipped by 5 bases and J by 0 bases; unmatched bases: 1. CDR3 length: 13 residues. Per the germline V gene, CDR1 is SGHTA and CDR2 is FQGNSA. DNA of the CDR3: TGTGCCAGCAGCCGGGACAGCTCCTACGAGCAGTACTTC. Translated: CASSRDSSYEQYF.

This clonotype was recorded many times. This sequence joins TRBV5-1 and TRBJ2-4; D unresolved. The CDR3 is 14 amino acids. Germline values: CDR1 SGHRS, CDR2 YFSETQ. The V and J ends lost 0 bases and 8 bases respectively, with 12 bases between them. The CDR3 loop is CASSLVTDRHIQYF. DNA for the CDR3: TGCGCCAGCAGCTTGGTTACAGATCGACACATTCAGTACTTC.

This clonotype was picked up many times. The chain couples TRBV7-9 to TRBJ1-2; TRBD1 is a possible D gene (5 bases). This CDR3 region has 17 residues. The germline V and J ends were trimmed by 4 bases and 3 bases, with 21 bases remaining between them. Germline V lookup: CDR1 SEHNR, CDR2 FQNEAQ (reference sequence). CDR3 sequence: CASSSPPGGRGDYGYTF. In DNA form, the CDR3 reads TGTGCCAGCAGCTCACCCCCTGGTGGACGAGGGGACTATGGCTACACCTTC.

This clonotype was counted ten times or more. The chain uses TRBV15 and TRBJ2-7; tentatively, D is TRBD2 (6 bases). Trimming removed 6 bases at V and 3 bases at J, with 12 bases between. The germline V gene has CDR1 LNHNV and CDR2 YYDKDF (reference sequence). The CDR3 contains 13 residues. The CDR3 loop is CATSTSGSYEQYF. CDR3 bases: TGTGCCACCAGTACTTCCGGGAGCTACGAGCAGTACTTC.

This clonotype was counted ten times or more. The chain combines TRBV28 with TRBJ2-1; D not resolved. Trimming left V 6 bases short and J 2 bases short, with 11 bases between. The CDR3 is 14 amino acids. Germline-derived CDR1 and CDR2 are MDHEN and SYDVKM. In nucleotides, the CDR3 is TGTGCCAGCAGCCATGAACGGGCCTACAATGAGCAGTTCTTC. Translated, it gives CASSHERAYNEQFF.

The V and J genes are TRBV19 and TRBJ1-5, with 7 bases identical to TRBD1. V was clipped by 5 bases and J by 6 bases; unmatched bases: 16. This CDR3 spans 17 amino acids. Germline V CDR1 and CDR2: LNHDA, SQIVND (reference sequence). CDR3 in amino acids: CASSPHPYRGRGQPQHF. CDR3 sequence (DNA): TGTGCCAGTAGTCCCCACCCCTACAGGGGCCGGGGTCAGCCCCAGCATTTT.

This clonotype was counted a few times. The CDR3 spells CASSSHQSSTGGMPYEQYF. CDR3 nucleotides: TGTGCCAGCAGCTCCCATCAATCCTCTACAGGGGGCATGCCCTACGAGCAGTACTTC. The rearrangement uses TRBV7-9 and TRBJ2-7; TRBD1 matches 9 bases. The CDR3 loop spans 19 amino acids. Germline V gene data show CDR1 as SEHNR and CDR2 as FQNEAQ (reference sequence). V shed 4 bases and J 2 bases; nucleotides not matched to a gene: 18.

At least ten counts were recorded for this clonotype. The chain couples TRBV4-1 to TRBJ1-2; D unresolved. V lost 0 bases, J lost 4 bases, and 15 bases lay in between. The CDR3 sequence is 16 residues long. From germline, CDR1 is MGHRA and CDR2 YSYEKL. In DNA form, the CDR3 reads TGCGCCAGCAGCCAAGACGGGTTTTCCGCTCTCTATGGCTACACCTTC. Amino acids: CASSQDGFSALYGYTF.

This clonotype was found many times. The chain joins TRBV28 to TRBJ2-2, with a possible D match to TRBD1 (6 bases). Trimming took off 6 bases at V and 4 bases at J, with 12 bases between the two ends. The CDR3 extends over 14 amino acids. CDR1 is MDHEN, CDR2 SYDVKM, per germline. The CDR3 loop is CASRRGQLTGELFF. CDR3 nucleotides: TGTGCCAGCAGACGGGGACAACTCACCGGGGAGCTGTTTTTT.

This clonotype was observed many times. This rearrangement joins TRBV5-1 to TRBJ2-2; 8 bases fit TRBD1. The germline V gene has CDR1 SGHRS and CDR2 YFSETQ. Trimming removed 5 bases from V and 0 bases from J; junction bases left unmatched: 3. The CDR3 runs 15 residues. The CDR3 region has the DNA TGCGCCAGCAGACAGGGGGGCGCGAACACCGGGGAGCTGTTTTTT. Translation: CASRQGGANTGELFF.

This chain uses TRBV12-3 or TRBV12-4 with TRBJ1-1, with 7 bases aligning to TRBD1. The V segment lost 2 bases and the J segment 4 bases; nucleotides outside the gene matches: 7. The CDR3 extends over 15 amino acids. CDR3 sequence (DNA): TGTGCCAGCAGTTTAAACAGGGGTTGGATCACTGAAGCTTTCTTT. Translated: CASSLNRGWITEAFF.

This clonotype was recorded only once. This likely stems from a read error, as it lies one base from a far larger clone. V gene TRBV11-2 combines with J gene TRBJ2-1; 9 bases agree with TRBD2. The CDR3 extends over 14 amino acids. Per the germline V gene, CDR1 is SGHAT and CDR2 is FQNNGV. CDR3 in DNA: TGTGCCAGCAGCCGGACTAGCGAGCGGGAGACCCAGCACTTC. It translates to CASSRTSERETQHF.

In its sample, this clonotype was seen many times. V gene TRBV28 combines with J gene TRBJ1-2; TRBD1 matches at 7 bases. This CDR3 contains 14 residues. The J segment lost 1 base and the V segment lost 6 bases, leaving 5 bases of the junction unmatched. Germline CDR1 reads MDHEN; CDR2 reads SYDVKM. The CDR3: CASSLDRFNYGYTF. The CDR3 bases are TGTGCCAGCAGCCTGGACAGGTTTAACTATGGCTACACCTTC.